Listed below are T cell receptor beta chains from one sample, sequenced in a study of shared clonotypes between healthy human individuals. Sequencing used immunoSEQ multiplex PCR; TCRdb keeps in-frame clones, though not all of them. Among millions of clones, approximately 93% were seen once, and the ten largest hold 0.35% to 0.5%. Sequencing was carried out using naive CD4+ T cells from PBMCs. The receptors derive from a man younger than 35 in good health. Some clones in this sample may be carry-over from other donors' samples. Both conserved end residues are part of each CDR3. Each record gives: clone size, J gene, D gene, V gene, CDR3 DNA, CDR3 protein. D genes are given only for firm matches. Where a row states a size, it is once, few, many or the class of an expanded clone; other rows omit it.

size: -
J: TRBJ1-1
D: TRBD1
V: TRBV28
DNA: TGTGCCAGCAGCTTGTTGGACAGGGTCGACACTGAAGCTTTCTTT
CDR3: CASSLLDRVDTEAFF

size: -
J: TRBJ2-1
D: TRBD2
V: TRBV27
DNA: TGTGCCAGCAGTAGCGGGAGTTCGGATGAGCAGTTCTTC
CDR3: CASSSGSSDEQFF

size: -
J: TRBJ2-1
D: -
V: TRBV29-1
DNA: TGCAGCGTTGGGAATAATGAGCAGTTCTTC
CDR3: CSVGNNEQFF

size: -
J: TRBJ2-1
D: -
V: TRBV6-5
DNA: TGTGCCAGCAGATTAAACAATGAGCAGTTCTTC
CDR3: CASRLNNEQFF

size: -
J: TRBJ1-2
D: -
V: TRBV2
DNA: TGTGCCAGCAGTGAATACGTCGGTGGCTACACCTTC
CDR3: CASSEYVGGYTF

size: -
J: TRBJ2-1
D: -
V: TRBV28
DNA: TGTGCCAGCAGTTTATCGGTAGGGCGACGGGACAATGAGCAGTTCTTC
CDR3: CASSLSVGRRDNEQFF

size: -
J: TRBJ2-1
D: TRBD2
V: TRBV9
DNA: TGTGCCAGCAGCGTAGGGGCTAGCGGTGTAGTTTACAATGAGCAGTTCTTC
CDR3: CASSVGASGVVYNEQFF

size: -
J: TRBJ2-3
D: TRBD1
V: TRBV27
DNA: TGTGCCAGCAGCTCAGACAGGGGGGATACGCAGTATTTT
CDR3: CASSSDRGDTQYF

size: -
J: TRBJ2-2
D: TRBD1
V: TRBV9
DNA: TGTGCCAGCAGCGTCAGGGGGCGCGACACCGGGGAGCTGTTTTTT
CDR3: CASSVRGRDTGELFF

size: -
J: TRBJ2-3
D: TRBD2
V: TRBV5-5
DNA: TGTGCCAGCAGCCGCTGGACTAGCGGGGGAGATACGCAGTATTTT
CDR3: CASSRWTSGGDTQYF

size: -
J: TRBJ2-5
D: TRBD1
V: TRBV7-3
DNA: TGTGCCAGCAGCCCGAACAGGGGGCTGTGGGAGACCCAGTACTTC
CDR3: CASSPNRGLWETQYF

size: -
J: TRBJ2-5
D: TRBD2
V: TRBV7-2
DNA: TGTGCCAGCAGCTTACGGCCTAGCGGGAACCAAGAGACCCAGTACTTC
CDR3: CASSLRPSGNQETQYF

size: -
J: TRBJ2-1
D: -
V: TRBV4-1
DNA: TGCGCCAGCAGCCAAGTGAGGAATGAGCAGTTCTTC
CDR3: CASSQVRNEQFF

size: -
J: TRBJ2-1
D: TRBD1
V: TRBV5-1
DNA: TGCGCCAGCAGCTTGTCTGGGACAGGGGTTTCCAATGAGCAGTTCTTC
CDR3: CASSLSGTGVSNEQFF

size: -
J: TRBJ2-7
D: -
V: TRBV23-1
DNA: TGCGCCAGCAGTCCGGATGACAGAAACCACGAGCAGTACTTC
CDR3: CASSPDDRNHEQYF

size: -
J: TRBJ2-3
D: -
V: TRBV15
DNA: TGTGCCACCAGCAGAGGGTTGGTGGGAAAGGGAGATACGCAGTATTTT
CDR3: CATSRGLVGKGDTQYF

size: once
J: TRBJ2-7
D: -
V: TRBV5-1
DNA: TGCGCCAGCAAGGCTTTAGCAGGGATCTACGAGCAGTACTTC
CDR3: CASKALAGIYEQYF

size: -
J: TRBJ1-2
D: -
V: TRBV18
DNA: TGTGCCAGCTCACCCCAGAGGGGGGTCAACTATGGCTACACCTTC
CDR3: CASSPQRGVNYGYTF

size: -
J: TRBJ2-7
D: -
V: TRBV15
DNA: TGTGCCACCAGCAGATCCAGGGACTCCTCGGAGTACTTC
CDR3: CATSRSRDSSEYF

size: -
J: TRBJ2-2
D: TRBD1
V: TRBV5-1
DNA: TGCGCCAGCACCCTGACAGGGGGCGCAAGCGGGGAGCTGTTTTTT
CDR3: CASTLTGGASGELFF

size: -
J: TRBJ2-1
D: TRBD2
V: TRBV7-9
DNA: TGTGCCAGCAGCCCAAAAAGCGGACTAGCGGGAGGGTATGAGCAGTTCTTC
CDR3: CASSPKSGLAGGYEQFF

size: -
J: TRBJ2-7
D: -
V: TRBV5-1
DNA: TGCGCCAGCAGCATTGGGACCGGGACCTACGAGCAGTACTTC
CDR3: CASSIGTGTYEQYF

size: -
J: TRBJ2-1
D: TRBD2
V: TRBV19
DNA: TGTGCCAGTAGTCCCTTAGCGGGAGGGCCCCAGTTCTTC
CDR3: CASSPLAGGPQFF

size: -
J: TRBJ2-7
D: TRBD2
V: TRBV5-1
DNA: TGCGCCAGCAGCTCGAGCACTAGCGGGAGGTACGAGCAGTACTTC
CDR3: CASSSSTSGRYEQYF

size: -
J: TRBJ2-2
D: -
V: TRBV5-1
DNA: TGCGCCAGCAGCGGAGGTACCCTTGGAGGGGAGCTGTTTTTT
CDR3: CASSGGTLGGELFF

size: -
J: TRBJ2-3
D: TRBD2
V: TRBV7-9
DNA: TGTGCCAGCAGCCCTTTACGGACTAGCGGAGGCACAGATACGCAGTATTTT
CDR3: CASSPLRTSGGTDTQYF

size: -
J: TRBJ1-1
D: -
V: TRBV29-1
DNA: TGCAGCGTTCTGACAGTGGGGACTGAAGCTTTCTTT
CDR3: CSVLTVGTEAFF

size: once
J: TRBJ2-1
D: -
V: TRBV5-1
DNA: TGCGCCAGCAGCTTGGAGTATGCGGGATGGGATGAGCAGTTCTTC
CDR3: CASSLEYAGWDEQFF

size: few
J: TRBJ1-3
D: -
V: TRBV2
DNA: TGTGCCAGCAGGGAGTCAACCTCTGGAAACACCATATATTTT
CDR3: CASRESTSGNTIYF

size: -
J: TRBJ2-2
D: TRBD1
V: TRBV2
DNA: TGTGCCAGCAGTGGACAGGGGCGGAACACCGGGGAGCTGTTTTTT
CDR3: CASSGQGRNTGELFF

size: -
J: TRBJ2-3
D: -
V: TRBV18
DNA: TGTGCCAGCTCACCACCGCGTCCTAGCACAGATACGCAGTATTTT
CDR3: CASSPPRPSTDTQYF

size: few
J: TRBJ1-5
D: -
V: TRBV10-2
DNA: TGCGCCAGCAGTGAGTCAGGGGTTCAGCCCCAGCATTTT
CDR3: CASSESGVQPQHF

size: once
J: TRBJ2-1
D: -
V: TRBV7-9
DNA: TGTGCCAGCAGCCCCGGGGATGAGCAGTTCTTC
CDR3: CASSPGDEQFF

size: -
J: TRBJ1-4
D: -
V: TRBV7-8
DNA: TGTGCGACCGGGACCCTCAATGAAAAACTGTTTTTT
CDR3: CATGTLNEKLFF

size: -
J: TRBJ2-7
D: -
V: TRBV5-1
DNA: TGCGCCAGCAGCTTGGTCGTCAATGAGCAGTACTTC
CDR3: CASSLVVNEQYF

size: -
J: TRBJ2-3
D: -
V: TRBV7-3
DNA: TGTGCCAGCAGCCAGGGGTATGTGACTACGCAGTATTTT
CDR3: CASSQGYVTTQYF

size: -
J: TRBJ2-7
D: -
V: TRBV1
DNA: TGCACCAGCGCGACTTTCCGATACGAGCAGTACTTC
CDR3: CTSATFRYEQYF

size: -
J: TRBJ2-5
D: -
V: TRBV10-3
DNA: TGTGCCAGCACCAAAACCGGGAACCAAGAGACCCAGTACTTC
CDR3: CASTKTGNQETQYF

size: -
J: TRBJ2-3
D: -
V: TRBV28
DNA: TGTGCCAGCGGCCAGGGGGGCGCGAAGGAGGATACGCAGTATTTT
CDR3: CASGQGGAKEDTQYF

size: -
J: TRBJ2-5
D: -
V: TRBV11-2
DNA: TGTGCCAGCAGCTTGGGGGGGGCAGGACAAGAGACCCAGTACTTC
CDR3: CASSLGGAGQETQYF

size: -
J: TRBJ2-2
D: -
V: TRBV15
DNA: TGTGCCACCAGCCTACGGCTAGACACCGGGGAGCTGTTTTTT
CDR3: CATSLRLDTGELFF

size: once
J: TRBJ2-7
D: -
V: TRBV7-2
DNA: TGTGCCAGCAGCCCCCGACAGATTTCCTACGAGCAGTACTTC
CDR3: CASSPRQISYEQYF

size: -
J: TRBJ1-2
D: -
V: TRBV2
DNA: TGTGCCAGCAGTGATGATGTGTTTGGCTACACCTTC
CDR3: CASSDDVFGYTF

size: -
J: TRBJ2-7
D: -
V: TRBV7-2
DNA: TGTGCCAGCAGCAAGGACCCGAGCTCCTACGAGCAGTACTTC
CDR3: CASSKDPSSYEQYF

size: -
J: TRBJ2-7
D: -
V: TRBV9
DNA: TGTGCCGCATCGGTTGGGGATGGCCACGAGCAGTACTTC
CDR3: CAASVGDGHEQYF

size: -
J: TRBJ2-1
D: -
V: TRBV21-1
DNA: TGTGCCAGCAGCAAACGCCCACTAGCGGGAGGGCCTTATGAGCAGTTCTTC
CDR3: CASSKRPLAGGPYEQFF

size: -
J: TRBJ1-5
D: TRBD1
V: TRBV28
DNA: TGTGCCAGCAGCCCTTCCGGGACAGGGGCCGTAGGTCAGCCCCAGCATTTT
CDR3: CASSPSGTGAVGQPQHF

size: -
J: TRBJ2-5
D: TRBD2
V: TRBV5-4
DNA: TGTGCCAGCAGCCCGACTTTGCGGGAGGGCCGGGAGACCCAGTACTTC
CDR3: CASSPTLREGRETQYF

size: -
J: TRBJ2-2
D: TRBD1
V: TRBV15
DNA: TGTGCCACCGTCCGGCCCGGGACAGGGAACACCGGGGAGCTGTTTTTT
CDR3: CATVRPGTGNTGELFF